Described below is a single T cell receptor beta chain sequence and its context. The antigen it recognizes is unknown. No base quality values were provided; no much bigger clone lies one nucleotide off. The sample comes from a study of control samples from healthy donors and cancer patients (dated by TCRdb to 2018 to 2020). V loses 0 bases, J loses 5 bases, and the germline ends lie 16 bases apart. The CDR3 contains 16 residues, cysteine and phenylalanine counted. CDR3 DNA only is kept here, 48 bases in frame from base 1. CDR1 and CDR2, looked up from the germline V gene, are SGHDN and FVKESK. The library came from the immunoSEQ multiplex PCR assay. TCRdb retrieved this table from immuneACCESS and kept in-frame rearrangements only. Not all clones are present; in checked studies, unresolved V genes account for under half, and no reason is known for the remainder. A total of some 13,000 clones appear in this sample, 60% to 85% of them only once. The ten largest clones take up roughly 8% of the sample.

Sequencing used formalin-fixed, paraffin-embedded tissue. Rearrangement joined TRBV14 to TRBJ1-1, with the D gene too uncertain to name. The receptor's source is a male donor with melanoma. The DNA is as follows: TGTGCCAGCAGCCAAGACCGAATTGGGGTAGGAACTGAAGCTTTCTTT. Translation gives CASSQDRIGVGTEAFF.